The 29 T cell receptor beta chains given below trace back to one sample, sequenced in a study of early T cells in non-severe SARS-CoV-2 infection. TCRdb processed the 5' RACE reads anew with MiXCR; each CDR3 protein has one entry. The sample holds around 30,000 distinct CDR3 sequences, around 6% seen once. The source material was whole blood. The receptors shown here come from an adult who was a healthcare worker with PCR-confirmed SARS-CoV-2 infection or an uninfected control (not recorded which).

This clonotype was seen repeatedly, ten times or more. The rearrangement uses TRBV12-3 or TRBV12-4 and TRBJ1-1, with D perhaps matching TRBD1 (6 bases). Trimming pared 5 bases from V and 6 bases from J, leaving 16 bases between. The CDR3 extends over 14 amino acids. Here the CDR3 DNA reads TGTGCCAGCAGTACTGGACAGAAGGGATCTGAAGCTTTCTTT. Translation: CASSTGQKGSEAFF.

Remarks on this clonotype: This clone may be a read error of a much larger clone one base away. The chain carries TRBV28 and TRBJ1-1; D is unresolved. V lost 2 bases and J 3 bases, leaving 7 bases between the germline ends. The CDR3 extends over 13 amino acids. The germline V gene has CDR1 MDHEN and CDR2 SYDVKM. This CDR3 reads CASSLRTYTEAFF. The CDR3 DNA reads as TGTGCCAGCAGTTTACGGACGTACACTGAAGCTTTCTTT.

The chain is built from TRBV6-2 or TRBV6-3 and TRBJ2-6, with no clear D. Germline values: CDR1 MNHEY, CDR2 SVGEGT. V was trimmed by 6 bases and J by 0 bases, leaving 6 bases between them. The CDR3 is 14 residues long. The CDR3 DNA sequence: TGTGCCAGCAGCCGCGCCTCTGGGGCCAACGTCCTGACTTTC. Translating gives CASSRASGANVLTF.

This clonotype has ten or more counts. This chain uses TRBV29-1 with TRBJ1-2, with TRBD1 matching 7 bases. Per the germline V gene, CDR1 is SQVTM and CDR2 is ANQGSEA. Trimming took 4 bases from V and 6 from J; bases not matched to a gene: 8. The CDR3 runs 13 residues. CDR3 bases: TGCAGCGTTGGCGACAGGGCCTTACATGGCTACACCTTC. Encoded protein: CSVGDRALHGYTF.

This clonotype was seen at least ten times. The chain has TRBV7-9 and TRBJ2-7; D remains ambiguous. The CDR3 is made up of 11 amino acids. Looked up from germline, CDR1 is SEHNR and CDR2 is FQNEAQ (reference sequence). Trimming took 8 bases from V and 3 from J, leaving 8 bases between them. For the CDR3, the DNA is TGTGCCAGCGGGGAAGTCTACGAGCAGTACTTC. It encodes CASGEVYEQYF. Using reference TRBV7-9 and TRBJ2-7 for the parts outside the CDR3, the full variable domain is DTGVSQNPRHKITKRGQNVTFRCDPISEHNRLYWYRQTLGQGPEFLTYFQNEAQLEKSRLLSDRFSAERPKGSFSTLEIQRTEQGDSAMYLCASGEVYEQYFGPGTRLTVT.

This clonotype turned up a few times. This chain connects TRBV20-1 to TRBJ2-3; 8 bases agree with TRBD2. The CDR3 is 15 amino acids. Per the germline V gene, CDR1 is DFQATT and CDR2 is SNEGSKA (reference sequence). Trimming removed 1 base from V and 2 bases from J; junction bases left unmatched: 5. The CDR3 coding sequence is TGCAGTGCTAGAGGGGGGACTAGAAACACAGATACGCAGTATTTT. This codes for CSARGGTRNTDTQYF.

The chain employs TRBV3-1 and TRBJ2-5; 7 bases line up with TRBD1. V was clipped by 5 bases and J by 5 bases; unmatched bases: 5. CDR1 and CDR2 (germline): LGHDT, YNNKEL (reference sequence). This CDR3 has 13 amino acids. The CDR3 loop is CASSSTGSETQYF. CDR3 sequence (DNA): TGTGCCAGCAGCTCGACAGGGTCTGAGACCCAGTACTTC.

This clonotype was seen ten or more times. This rearrangement joins TRBV7-8 to TRBJ2-3; D may correspond to TRBD1 or TRBD2 (6 bases each). The germline V gene encodes CDR1 SGHVS and CDR2 FQNEAQ. V lost 1 base to trimming and J lost 10 bases, with 18 bases between them. The CDR3 runs to 15 residues. For the CDR3, the DNA is TGTGCCAGCAGCTTAGTTGGAGGGGGTCGATTGGCGCAGTATTTT. Translated, it gives CASSLVGGGRLAQYF. The full variable domain, in which reference TRBV7-8 and TRBJ2-3 provide the parts outside the CDR3, is GAGVSQSPRYKVAKRGQDVALRCDPISGHVSLFWYQQALGQGPEFLTYFQNEAQLDKSGLPSDRFFAERPEGSVSTLKIQRTQQEDSAVYLCASSLVGGGRLAQYFGPGTRLTVL.

This clonotype was seen only a few times. The V gene is TRBV6-2 or TRBV6-3, the J gene TRBJ2-7, with 8 bases aligning to TRBD2. Unmatched junction bases numbered 9, after V lost 4 bases and J lost 1 base. The CDR3 is 16 amino acids. Germline lookup yields CDR1 MNHEY and CDR2 SVGEGT. The CDR3 bases are TGTGCCAGCAGTTCGGCCCCCGGGAGGGGGTCCTACGAGCAGTACTTC. It encodes CASSSAPGRGSYEQYF.

This clonotype was seen at least ten times. This chain links TRBV20-1 with TRBJ2-1; unclear D gene. The ends were cut back, 4 bases at V and 3 bases at J, with 19 bases in the middle. Germline assignment: CDR1 DFQATT and CDR2 SNEGSKA (reference sequence). This CDR3 spans 16 amino acids. This chain's CDR3 is CSATGPTRSGYNEQFF. The CDR3 region has the DNA TGCAGTGCTACCGGACCAACCCGGTCTGGCTACAATGAGCAGTTCTTC.

J is TRBJ2-1 and V is TRBV7-8, with a possible D match to TRBD2 (6 bases). Germline V gives CDR1 SGHVS, CDR2 FQNEAQ. This CDR3 is built from 16 residues. Trimming took off 2 bases at V and 1 base at J, with 12 bases between the two ends. CDR3 sequence (DNA): TGTGCCAGCAGCTTATGGGGCGGGATATCCTACAATGAGCAGTTCTTC. This encodes CASSLWGGISYNEQFF.

This clonotype was seen many times. This sequence joins TRBV28 and TRBJ1-5, with TRBD1 as a possible D gene (5 bases). Germline lookup yields CDR1 MDHEN and CDR2 SYDVKM. This CDR3 has 14 residues. Trimming cost V 3 bases and J 5 bases, with 11 bases left between them. CDR3 DNA: TGTGCCAGCAGTTTTGGAGGGGCACATCAGCCCCAGCATTTT. Translated, it gives CASSFGGAHQPQHF.

This clonotype has a count of ten or more. The rearrangement uses TRBV12-3 or TRBV12-4 and TRBJ1-1; TRBD1 might be the D (5 bases). CDR3 length equals 11 residues. V lost 6 bases and J 3 bases, leaving 5 bases between the germline ends. The DNA for the CDR3 is TGTGCCAGCAGGACAGACACTGAAGCTTTCTTT. Translated, it gives CASRTDTEAFF.

The chain has TRBV27 and TRBJ2-3; tentatively, D is TRBD2 (6 bases). CDR3 length: 14 residues. Germline lookup yields CDR1 MNHEY and CDR2 SMNVEV (reference sequence). Trimming removed 5 bases at V and 3 bases at J, with 12 bases between. The CDR3 here is CASSPGLRTDTQYF. The CDR3 DNA follows: TGTGCCAGCAGTCCGGGACTCAGGACAGATACGCAGTATTTT.

In this sample, this clonotype turned up many times. The J gene is TRBJ2-1, the V gene TRBV6-5; TRBD2 matches 12 bases. This CDR3 is built from 17 residues. With 6 bases clipped from V and 2 bases from J, the junction kept 8 bases outside the gene matches. CDR1 and CDR2 (germline): MNHEY, SVGAGI. The CDR3 nucleotides are TGTGCCAGCAGCAGCCCTAGCGGGAGGGCCCCCTACAATGAGCAGTTCTTC. Amino acid sequence: CASSSPSGRAPYNEQFF.

This clonotype was seen more than once but under ten times. This rearrangement joins TRBV7-6 to TRBJ2-7; D possibly corresponds to TRBD1 (6 bases). Germline V gene data show CDR1 as SGHVS and CDR2 as FNYEAQ. Trimming took off 4 bases at V and 1 base at J, with 11 bases between the two ends. This CDR3 is 14 amino acids long. As DNA, the CDR3 is TGTGCCAGCAGCTCCCAGGGGCAGTCCTACGAGCAGTACTTC. Amino acids: CASSSQGQSYEQYF. Full variable domain (outside the CDR3, taken from reference TRBV7-6 and TRBJ2-7): GAGVSQSPRYKVTKRGQDVALRCDPISGHVSLYWYRQALGQGPEFLTYFNYEAQQDKSGLPNDRFSAERPEGSISTLTIQRTEQRDSAMYRCASSSQGQSYEQYFGPGTRLTVT.

This clonotype was seen at least ten times. The J gene is TRBJ2-2, the V gene TRBV20-1, with 11 nucleotides matching TRBD1. Germline-derived CDR1 and CDR2 are DFQATT and SNEGSKA (reference sequence). There are 14 residues in the CDR3. V lost 4 bases to trimming and J lost 6 bases; unmatched junction nucleotides: 4. CDR3 nucleotides: TGCAGTGCTACCGGGACAGGGGGATCCGGGGAGCTGTTTTTT. Amino acids: CSATGTGGSGELFF.

The genes are TRBV3-1 and TRBJ2-1, with 8 bases identical to TRBD2. The CDR3 is made up of 14 amino acids. V trimming: 2 bases; J trimming: 10 bases; junction bases outside the gene matches: 7. Per the germline V gene, CDR1 is LGHDT and CDR2 is YNNKEL (reference sequence). The DNA of the CDR3 is TGTGCCAGCAGCCAACGGGGACTAGGCGGAGAGCAGTTCTTC. Translating it yields CASSQRGLGGEQFF.

This clonotype occurred many times. The rearrangement links TRBV20-1 to TRBJ2-7; a weak D match, TRBD2 (7 bases). The CDR3 has 11 amino acids. V gave up 8 bases and J gave up 12 bases, with 20 bases separating them. Per germline, CDR1 DFQATT and CDR2 SNEGSKA (reference sequence). The CDR3: CSLTQGGEAYF. The CDR3 DNA is TGCAGTCTCACCCAAGGGGGGGAAGCGTACTTC.

This clonotype was seen ten or more times. This sequence joins TRBV6-6 and TRBJ2-7, with 8 bases lining up with TRBD2. The CDR3 covers 14 residues. CDR1 and CDR2 from the germline V gene are MNHNY and SVGAGI (reference sequence). V lost 5 bases to trimming and J lost 4 bases; unmatched junction nucleotides: 7. The CDR3 DNA is TGTGCCAGCAGTCCCCTGGCTAGCGGGTACGAGCAGTACTTC. Amino acids: CASSPLASGYEQYF.

There are many counts of this clonotype. This chain connects TRBV6-6 to TRBJ1-2; possible D gene TRBD1, 6 bases. Germline V gene data show CDR1 as MNHNY and CDR2 as SVGAGI (reference sequence). The CDR3 covers 14 residues. Trimming stripped 6 bases from V and 5 bases from J, with 16 bases between. CDR3 nucleotides: TGTGCCAGCAGGAGGGACACCCCGATATATGGCTACACCTTC. This codes for CASRRDTPIYGYTF.

V and J are TRBV30 and TRBJ1-2; 7 bases line up with TRBD1. The CDR3 spans 15 residues. CDR1 is GTSNPN, CDR2 SVGIG, per germline (reference sequence). V shed 1 base and J 0 bases; nucleotides not matched to a gene: 5. The CDR3 DNA reads as TGTGCCTGGAGTGCAACCGGGACAGCTAACTATGGCTACACCTTC. It is translated as CAWSATGTANYGYTF.

The sample holds many counts of this clonotype. The gene calls are TRBV9 and TRBJ2-1, with unresolved D. The germline CDR1 and CDR2 sequences are SGDLS and YYNGEE. The CDR3 length is 16 residues. Trimming took 3 bases from V and 0 from J, leaving 13 bases between them. CDR3 nucleotide sequence: TGTGCCAGCAGCGCGAGCGTGGATAGCTCCTACAATGAGCAGTTCTTC. Translating it yields CASSASVDSSYNEQFF.

This clonotype has at least ten counts. The rearrangement joins TRBV5-5 to TRBJ1-6, with TRBD1 as a possible D gene (5 bases). CDR1 SGHKS and CDR2 YYEKEE come from the germline V gene (reference sequence). V gave up 4 bases and J gave up 9 bases, with 14 bases separating them. This CDR3 spans 14 amino acids. The CDR3 loop is CASSPGALTSPLHF. The CDR3 DNA is TGTGCCAGCAGCCCCGGGGCTCTTACTTCACCCCTCCACTTT.

This clonotype was seen many times. CDR3 sequence reads: CASSQGGEPRKKLFF. Written as DNA, the CDR3 is TGTGCCAGCAGCCAAGGAGGGGAGCCGCGTAAAAAACTGTTTTTT. This chain uses TRBV4-2 with TRBJ1-4, with D possibly being TRBD1 (5 bases). The ends were cut back, 1 base at V and 9 bases at J, with 15 bases in the middle. Per the germline V gene, CDR1 is LGHNA and CDR2 is YNFKEQ. This CDR3 contains 15 residues.

This clonotype was seen many times. CDR3 sequence (DNA): TGCGCCAGCAGCCAAGTTGGACAGGGGAACTATGGCTACACCTTC. Translating gives CASSQVGQGNYGYTF. The rearrangement links TRBV4-1 to TRBJ1-2; 9 nucleotides match TRBD1. CDR3 length: 15 amino acids. Germline assignment: CDR1 MGHRA and CDR2 YSYEKL. With 1 base clipped from V and 2 bases from J, the junction kept 2 bases outside the gene matches.

This clonotype has a handful of counts. The chain employs TRBV3-1 and TRBJ2-1; 10 nucleotides align to TRBD2. Germline V gene sequence: CDR1 LGHDT, CDR2 YNNKEL (reference sequence). V shed 1 base and J 9 bases; nucleotides not matched to a gene: 6. The CDR3 is 15 residues long. This chain's CDR3 is CASSQGVAGGLEQFF. The CDR3 coding sequence is TGTGCCAGCAGCCAAGGGGTAGCGGGAGGTCTTGAGCAGTTCTTC.

This clonotype was seen only a few times. V is TRBV12-3 or TRBV12-4 and J is TRBJ2-1; the match to TRBD2 covers 15 bases. Trimming at V came to 6 bases and at J to 6 bases, leaving 3 bases not matched to a gene. The CDR3 is 15 residues long. The CDR3 protein is CASRRTSGRGNEQFF. The CDR3, as DNA: TGTGCCAGCAGAAGGACTAGCGGGAGGGGCAATGAGCAGTTCTTC.

In its sample, this clonotype was seen many times. The rearrangement links TRBV6-2 or TRBV6-3 to TRBJ2-5, with D unclear. Trimming shortened V by 5 bases and J by 3 bases, and 10 bases separated the two germline ends. Germline-derived CDR1 and CDR2 are MNHEY and SVGEGT. This CDR3 contains 13 residues. The DNA for the CDR3 is TGTGCCAGCAGTCGTCAGCCCGAAGAGACCCAGTACTTC. Translated, it gives CASSRQPEETQYF.